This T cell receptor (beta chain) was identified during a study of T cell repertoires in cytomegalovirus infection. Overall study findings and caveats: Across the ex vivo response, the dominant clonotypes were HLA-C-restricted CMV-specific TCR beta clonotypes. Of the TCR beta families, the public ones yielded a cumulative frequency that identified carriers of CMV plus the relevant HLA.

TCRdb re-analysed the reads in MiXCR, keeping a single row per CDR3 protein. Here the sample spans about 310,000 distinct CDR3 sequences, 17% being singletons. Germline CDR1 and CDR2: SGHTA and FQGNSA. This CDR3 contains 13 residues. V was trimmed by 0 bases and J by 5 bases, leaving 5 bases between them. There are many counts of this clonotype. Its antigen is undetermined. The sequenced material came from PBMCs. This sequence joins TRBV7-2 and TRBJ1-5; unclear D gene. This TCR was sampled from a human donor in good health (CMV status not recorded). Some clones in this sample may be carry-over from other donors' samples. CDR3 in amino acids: CASSLAWDQPQHF. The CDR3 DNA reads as TGTGCCAGCAGCTTAGCGTGGGATCAGCCCCAGCATTTT.